A single count supports the clone carrying this T cell receptor beta chain. Method: immunoSEQ multiplex PCR; TCRdb's copy keeps in-frame clones and lacks some. The table lists 140,000 or so clones, 88% of them singletons. The sample is drawn from a study of blood T cell repertoires in COVID-19. The V and J ends lost 2 bases and 0 bases, in that order; junction bases with no gene match: 6. Germline V gene lookup returns CDR1 SGHRS and CDR2 YFSETQ. This CDR3 spans 16 amino acids. Sample: peripheral blood. V usage is TRBV5-1 and J usage is TRBJ1-1, with TRBD1 matching 8 bases. The TCR comes from a woman aged 45-60 years with acute or convalescent COVID-19. The CDR3 coding sequence is TGCGCCAGCAGCTTCGGACAGGGAGGTATGAACACTGAAGCTTTCTTT. The encoded protein is CASSFGQGGMNTEAFF.